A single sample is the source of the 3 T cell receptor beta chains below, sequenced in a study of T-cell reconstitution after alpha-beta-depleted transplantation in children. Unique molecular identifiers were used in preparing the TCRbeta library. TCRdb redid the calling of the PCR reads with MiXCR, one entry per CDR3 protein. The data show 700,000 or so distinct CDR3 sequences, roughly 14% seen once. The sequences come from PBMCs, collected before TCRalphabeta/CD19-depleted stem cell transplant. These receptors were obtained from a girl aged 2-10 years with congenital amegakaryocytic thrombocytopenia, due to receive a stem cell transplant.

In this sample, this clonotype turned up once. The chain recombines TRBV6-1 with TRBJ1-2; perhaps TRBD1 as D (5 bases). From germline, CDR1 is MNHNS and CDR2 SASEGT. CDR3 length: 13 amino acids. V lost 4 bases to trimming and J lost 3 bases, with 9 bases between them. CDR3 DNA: TGTGCCAGCAGTGCCAGGGAAGACTATGGCTACACCTTC. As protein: CASSAREDYGYTF.

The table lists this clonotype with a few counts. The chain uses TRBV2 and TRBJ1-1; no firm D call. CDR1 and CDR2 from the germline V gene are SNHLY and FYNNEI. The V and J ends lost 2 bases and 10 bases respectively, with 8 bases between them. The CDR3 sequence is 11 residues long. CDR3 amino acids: CASSEIFTAFF. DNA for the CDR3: TGTGCCAGCAGTGAAATCTTTACAGCTTTCTTT.

DNA of the CDR3: TGCGCCAGCAGCTTGGAACTAGTGGATACGCAGTATTTT. Residues: CASSLELVDTQYF. The rearrangement uses TRBV5-1 and TRBJ2-3; D is perhaps TRBD2 (5 bases). The CDR3 is made up of 13 amino acids. The V gene lost 0 bases and the J gene lost 6 bases, with 8 bases spanning the gap. The germline V gene has CDR1 SGHRS and CDR2 YFSETQ.